A single sample gave rise to the 25 T cell receptor beta chains below, sequenced in a study of a mutant IDH1 vaccine in newly diagnosed glioma. No antigen has been assigned to these receptors. Time point given: week 47, end of study. Every vaccine dose comprised 300 ug of mutant IDH1 20-mer peptide plus topical imiquimod. Measured with immunoSEQ multiplex PCR; TCRdb has only the in-frame clones, and not every one. Among about 40,000 clones listed, approximately 86% were seen once. The specimen was PBMCs, collected from a glioma patient whose treatment included an IDH1 peptide vaccine. Receptors originate from a man aged 18 to 35 with glioma. Some clones in this sample may be carry-over from other donors' samples.

This CDR3 is CASSPQGYQPQHF. The CDR3 DNA follows: TGCGCCAGCAGCCCCCAGGGGTATCAGCCCCAGCATTTT. The rearrangement joins TRBV4-1 to TRBJ1-5, with a weak D call TRBD1 (6 bases). The germline V and J ends were trimmed by 4 bases and 5 bases, with 9 bases remaining between them. Germline CDR1 reads MGHRA; CDR2 reads YSYEKL. The CDR3 length is 13 residues.

V gene TRBV7-2 combines with J gene TRBJ1-3; a weak D match, TRBD1 (5 bases). V lost 1 base to trimming and J lost 3 bases, with 13 bases between them. Germline CDR1 is SGHTA and CDR2 is FQGNSA. The CDR3 extends over 16 amino acids. CDR3 nucleotides: TGTGCCAGCAGCTTAGTTCCGGGGCGCATTGGAAACACCATATATTTT. It codes for CASSLVPGRIGNTIYF. Filled out from reference TRBV7-2 and TRBJ1-3, the complete variable domain reads GAGVSQSPSNKVTEKGKDVELRCDPISGHTALYWYRQSLGQGLEFLIYFQGNSAPDKSGLPSDRFSAERTGGSVSTLTIQRTQQEDSAVYLCASSLVPGRIGNTIYFGEGSWLTVV.

The V gene is TRBV4-2, the J gene TRBJ1-2; D uncertain. V gave up 1 base and J gave up 8 bases, with 11 bases separating them. This CDR3 region has 13 residues. Germline V lookup: CDR1 LGHNA, CDR2 YNFKEQ. The CDR3 loop is CASSQGEREGYTF. CDR3 sequence (DNA): TGTGCCAGCAGCCAAGGAGAACGTGAGGGCTACACCTTC.

The chain uses TRBV28 and TRBJ1-2, with D possibly being TRBD1 (6 bases). V lost 5 bases and J lost 6, with 28 bases in between. Germline-derived CDR1 and CDR2 are MDHEN and SYDVKM. This CDR3 has 18 amino acids. The CDR3 is CASSPPRQVPFYLDGYTF. CDR3 DNA: TGTGCCAGCAGTCCTCCCCGACAGGTGCCCTTCTATTTGGATGGCTACACCTTC.

The chain uses TRBV9 and TRBJ2-6; D is ambiguous. Germline assignment: CDR1 SGDLS and CDR2 YYNGEE. V lost 0 bases and J lost 0, with 4 bases in between. The CDR3 has 15 amino acids. CDR3 bases: TGTGCCAGCAGCGTAGGGGGCTCTGGGGCCAACGTCCTGACTTTC. The encoded protein is CASSVGGSGANVLTF.

V is TRBV5-4 and J is TRBJ2-1; 8 bases are a match to TRBD2. The CDR3 consists of 15 residues. J lost 4 bases, V lost 2 bases, and 5 bases had no gene match. The germline V gene encodes CDR1 SGHNT and CDR2 YYREEE (reference sequence). The CDR3 DNA reads as TGTGCCAGCAGCTTTTCTAGCGGGTCATACAATGAGCAGTTCTTC. Encoded protein: CASSFSSGSYNEQFF.

The CDR3 sequence: CASSQPTRTLRPSEQFF. For the CDR3, the DNA is TGTGCCAGCAGCCAACCCACTCGGACGTTGCGACCAAGTGAGCAGTTCTTC. The chain combines TRBV4-2 with TRBJ2-1, with D unresolved. The V end was cut by 2 bases, the J end by 9 bases, with 23 bases between. The CDR3 sequence is 17 residues long. Germline V CDR1 and CDR2: LGHNA, YNFKEQ.

This chain links TRBV2 with TRBJ2-1; the D gene is possibly TRBD2 (6 bases). Germline V CDR1 and CDR2: SNHLY, FYNNEI. V was trimmed by 6 bases and J by 6 bases, leaving 18 bases between them. This CDR3 comprises 15 residues. In DNA form, the CDR3 reads TGTGCCAGCAGGGCCGGGACTCCAGCCAGCAATGAGCAGTTCTTC. Protein sequence: CASRAGTPASNEQFF.

The genes are TRBV7-9 and TRBJ2-2; D unresolved. Looked up from germline, CDR1 is SEHNR and CDR2 is FQNEAQ (reference sequence). V lost 0 bases, J lost 5 bases, and 4 bases lay in between. This CDR3 region has 13 residues. For the CDR3, the DNA is TGTGCCAGCAGCTTAGCCAGTACCGGGGAGCTGTTTTTT. Amino acids: CASSLASTGELFF. Full variable domain (remainder filled in from reference TRBV7-9 and TRBJ2-2): DTGVSQNPRHKITKRGQNVTFRCDPISEHNRLYWYRQTLGQGPEFLTYFQNEAQLEKSRLLSDRFSAERPKGSFSTLEIQRTEQGDSAMYLCASSLASTGELFFGEGSRLTVL.

V is TRBV5-4 and J is TRBJ2-5, with TRBD1 identical over 8 bases. This CDR3 is built from 16 residues. The V and J ends lost 0 bases and 5 bases, in that order; junction bases with no gene match: 9. The germline gives CDR1 SGHNT, CDR2 YYREEE (reference sequence). CDR3 in amino acids: CASSLVGQGALETQYF. CDR3 DNA: TGTGCCAGCAGCTTGGTAGGTCAGGGGGCGCTGGAGACCCAGTACTTC.

The chain employs TRBV27 and TRBJ2-7; possible D gene TRBD1, 6 bases. Trimming took off 5 bases at V and 2 bases at J, with 10 bases between the two ends. Germline V gene lookup returns CDR1 MNHEY and CDR2 SMNVEV (reference sequence). The CDR3 runs to 13 residues. The DNA of the CDR3 is TGTGCCAGCAGTAGGGACACCACCTACGAGCAGTACTTC. Protein: CASSRDTTYEQYF.

The chain joins TRBV14 to TRBJ1-1; TRBD1 aligns across 8 bases. There are 15 residues in the CDR3. Trimming removed 1 base from V and 5 bases from J; junction bases left unmatched: 6. Germline CDR1 SGHDN, CDR2 FVKESK. The CDR3 is CASSQVQGARTEAFF. The CDR3 DNA follows: TGTGCCAGCAGCCAAGTTCAGGGGGCGAGAACTGAAGCTTTCTTT.

The genes are TRBV2 and TRBJ1-1; no definite D call. The V end was cut by 5 bases, the J end by 8 bases, with 12 bases between. Germline CDR1 and CDR2: SNHLY and FYNNEI. The CDR3 runs to 12 residues. CDR3: CASSWKVMEAFF. The CDR3 nucleotides are TGTGCCAGCAGTTGGAAGGTTATGGAAGCTTTCTTT.

The chain uses TRBV4-2 and TRBJ2-5; 9 bases are shared with TRBD2. CDR1 and CDR2 from the germline V gene are LGHNA and YNFKEQ. This CDR3 is built from 15 residues. V gave up 1 base and J gave up 4 bases; unmatched junction bases: 4. As DNA, the CDR3 is TGTGCCAGCAGCCAAGGGAATAGCGGGGGAGAGACCCAGTACTTC. Amino acid sequence: CASSQGNSGGETQYF.

This clone was recorded once. The genes are TRBV27 and TRBJ1-4; TRBD1 agrees at 7 bases. CDR3 length equals 14 residues. Germline V gene lookup returns CDR1 MNHEY and CDR2 SMNVEV (reference sequence). The V and J ends lost 5 bases and 8 bases, in that order; junction bases with no gene match: 8. This CDR3 reads CASSLRGLGEKLFF. For the CDR3, the DNA is TGTGCCAGCAGTCTTAGGGGGCTTGGCGAAAAACTGTTTTTT.

The chain employs TRBV5-4 and TRBJ1-1; D gene uncertain. CDR3 length equals 13 residues. Germline lookup yields CDR1 SGHNT and CDR2 YYREEE (reference sequence). Trimming cost V 4 bases and J 3 bases, with 10 bases left between them. CDR3 nucleotide sequence: TGTGCCAGCAGCCCGGCGGGGTACACTGAAGCTTTCTTT. Its protein is CASSPAGYTEAFF.

The CDR3 sequence: CASSELNRVRGGYTF. The CDR3 DNA is TGTGCCAGCAGTGAACTAAACAGGGTGCGTGGAGGCTACACCTTC. The chain employs TRBV2 and TRBJ1-2; a weak D match, TRBD1 (6 bases). The CDR3 runs 15 residues. Germline CDR1 is SNHLY and CDR2 is FYNNEI. Between the trimmed V and J ends, which lost 2 bases and 8 bases, there was a span of 18 bases.

The J gene is TRBJ2-7, the V gene TRBV6-5; the D is unclear. Per the germline V gene, CDR1 is MNHEY and CDR2 is SVGAGI. Trimming took 4 bases from V and 0 from J, leaving 16 bases between them. This CDR3 is built from 16 residues. CDR3 DNA: TGTGCCAGCAGTTTCCAGTTCGGGTCCAGCTCCTACGAGCAGTACTTC. This codes for CASSFQFGSSSYEQYF.

The chain links TRBV4-1 to TRBJ1-1; unclear D gene. The ends were cut back, 4 bases at V and 4 bases at J, with 13 bases in the middle. The CDR3 spans 14 residues. The V gene's germline CDR1 is MGHRA and CDR2 YSYEKL. CDR3 DNA: TGCGCCAGCAGCCCCGACCAAACTCCCACTGAAGCTTTCTTT. Amino acids: CASSPDQTPTEAFF.

J is TRBJ2-5 and V is TRBV29-1, with TRBD2 as a possible D gene (6 bases). From germline, CDR1 is SQVTM and CDR2 ANQGSEA. V gave up 3 bases and J gave up 5 bases, with 13 bases separating them. This CDR3 contains 13 residues. DNA for the CDR3: TGCAGCGTTGATCAGGGAGGTTTGGAGACCCAGTACTTC. Its protein is CSVDQGGLETQYF.

In its sample, this clone was seen once. This chain joins TRBV7-9 and TRBJ2-2; a possible D gene is TRBD2 (5 bases). The V end lost 5 bases, the J end lost 4 bases, and 11 bases lay between the germline ends. Germline V CDR1 and CDR2: SEHNR, FQNEAQ (reference sequence). The CDR3 extends over 14 amino acids. The CDR3 spells CASSTPGFTGELFF. Here the CDR3 DNA reads TGTGCCAGCAGCACGCCGGGGTTCACCGGGGAGCTGTTTTTT.

The chain uses TRBV19 and TRBJ1-5, with 7 bases aligning to TRBD1. The CDR3 loop spans 13 amino acids. V dropped 6 bases and J dropped 7; count of bases not matched to a gene: 6. In germline, CDR1 is LNHDA, CDR2 SQIVND (reference sequence). CDR3 in DNA: TGTGCCAGTAGACTCACAGGGGTCCAGCCCCAGCATTTT. Translated, it gives CASRLTGVQPQHF.

The V call is TRBV6-5, the J call TRBJ2-2, with D possibly being TRBD1 (5 bases). There are 13 residues in the CDR3. Trimming took 6 bases from V and 1 from J, leaving 6 bases between them. Germline-derived CDR1 and CDR2 are MNHEY and SVGAGI. This CDR3 is CASSTGNTGELFF. CDR3 DNA sequence: TGTGCCAGCAGCACAGGGAACACCGGGGAGCTGTTTTTT.

The CDR3 loop reads CASSQGVNTEAFF. The CDR3 DNA reads TGTGCCAGCAGCCAAGGGGTGAACACTGAAGCTTTCTTT. The chain carries TRBV28 and TRBJ1-1, with D perhaps TRBD1 (5 bases). V was clipped by 6 bases and J by 0 bases, with 8 bases between them. The CDR3 length is 13 residues. Germline values: CDR1 MDHEN, CDR2 SYDVKM.

This rearrangement joins TRBV4-2 to TRBJ1-6; no reliable D call. This CDR3 region has 15 residues. Germline-derived CDR1 and CDR2 are LGHNA and YNFKEQ. The V end lost 1 base, the J end lost 6 bases, and 10 bases lay between the germline ends. CDR3 loop: CASSQGPGFNSPLHF. The CDR3, as DNA: TGTGCCAGCAGCCAAGGGCCGGGATTTAATTCACCCCTCCACTTT.